This T cell receptor beta chain came from a study of CD8+CD57+ T cells in acquired aplastic anemia. Genomic DNA acted as the template from which TCR beta VDJ combination and CDR3 sequence profiling were carried out. TCRdb re-analysed the reads in MiXCR, keeping a single row per CDR3 protein. The profile shows over 150,000 distinct CDR3 sequences, about half of them singletons. Germline V gene lookup returns CDR1 MNHEY and CDR2 SVGEGT. V was clipped by 6 bases and J by 2 bases; unmatched bases: 7. This CDR3 has 15 amino acids. This clonotype was seen many times. The chain links TRBV6-2 or TRBV6-3 to TRBJ2-7; 10 bases fit TRBD2. The source of this sequence is a human donor in good health, serving as a control. What was sequenced was sorted CD4+, CD8+, or CD8+CD57+ T cells (not recorded which) from PBMCs. CDR3 DNA: TGTGCCAGCAGCAACCCTAGCGGGGGTCCCTACGAGCAGTACTTC. Protein product: CASSNPSGGPYEQYF.